This T cell receptor (beta chain) was captured in a study of blood T cell repertoires in COVID-19. In the study overall: Both acute and convalescent COVID-19 samples were obtained from the United States, Italy and Spain. T cells, B-cell-depleted T cells, or PBMCs supplied cDNA or gDNA.

Germline CDR1 reads SGHKS; CDR2 reads YYEKEE (reference sequence). Trimming pared 3 bases from V and 2 bases from J, leaving 23 bases between. The CDR3 extends over 18 amino acids. As originally analysed: The assay estimated nucleated cells by amplifying reference gene primers. Profiling relied on immunoSEQ multiplex PCR, and the TCRdb table lists in-frame clones only, not all of them. V and J calls and clone size are copied from that table; D and trimming were computed from the DNA. This table has a few hundred thousand clones, approximately 86% appearing once. The receptor comes from a woman between 18 and 29 years old with acute or convalescent COVID-19. The sequenced sample was peripheral blood. This chain connects TRBV5-5 to TRBJ1-2; weak D call: TRBD1 (6 bases). CDR3 amino acids: CASSSDRDTTFLNYGYTF. The CDR3 region has the DNA TGTGCCAGCAGCTCAGACCGGGACACAACCTTCTTAAACTATGGCTACACCTTC.